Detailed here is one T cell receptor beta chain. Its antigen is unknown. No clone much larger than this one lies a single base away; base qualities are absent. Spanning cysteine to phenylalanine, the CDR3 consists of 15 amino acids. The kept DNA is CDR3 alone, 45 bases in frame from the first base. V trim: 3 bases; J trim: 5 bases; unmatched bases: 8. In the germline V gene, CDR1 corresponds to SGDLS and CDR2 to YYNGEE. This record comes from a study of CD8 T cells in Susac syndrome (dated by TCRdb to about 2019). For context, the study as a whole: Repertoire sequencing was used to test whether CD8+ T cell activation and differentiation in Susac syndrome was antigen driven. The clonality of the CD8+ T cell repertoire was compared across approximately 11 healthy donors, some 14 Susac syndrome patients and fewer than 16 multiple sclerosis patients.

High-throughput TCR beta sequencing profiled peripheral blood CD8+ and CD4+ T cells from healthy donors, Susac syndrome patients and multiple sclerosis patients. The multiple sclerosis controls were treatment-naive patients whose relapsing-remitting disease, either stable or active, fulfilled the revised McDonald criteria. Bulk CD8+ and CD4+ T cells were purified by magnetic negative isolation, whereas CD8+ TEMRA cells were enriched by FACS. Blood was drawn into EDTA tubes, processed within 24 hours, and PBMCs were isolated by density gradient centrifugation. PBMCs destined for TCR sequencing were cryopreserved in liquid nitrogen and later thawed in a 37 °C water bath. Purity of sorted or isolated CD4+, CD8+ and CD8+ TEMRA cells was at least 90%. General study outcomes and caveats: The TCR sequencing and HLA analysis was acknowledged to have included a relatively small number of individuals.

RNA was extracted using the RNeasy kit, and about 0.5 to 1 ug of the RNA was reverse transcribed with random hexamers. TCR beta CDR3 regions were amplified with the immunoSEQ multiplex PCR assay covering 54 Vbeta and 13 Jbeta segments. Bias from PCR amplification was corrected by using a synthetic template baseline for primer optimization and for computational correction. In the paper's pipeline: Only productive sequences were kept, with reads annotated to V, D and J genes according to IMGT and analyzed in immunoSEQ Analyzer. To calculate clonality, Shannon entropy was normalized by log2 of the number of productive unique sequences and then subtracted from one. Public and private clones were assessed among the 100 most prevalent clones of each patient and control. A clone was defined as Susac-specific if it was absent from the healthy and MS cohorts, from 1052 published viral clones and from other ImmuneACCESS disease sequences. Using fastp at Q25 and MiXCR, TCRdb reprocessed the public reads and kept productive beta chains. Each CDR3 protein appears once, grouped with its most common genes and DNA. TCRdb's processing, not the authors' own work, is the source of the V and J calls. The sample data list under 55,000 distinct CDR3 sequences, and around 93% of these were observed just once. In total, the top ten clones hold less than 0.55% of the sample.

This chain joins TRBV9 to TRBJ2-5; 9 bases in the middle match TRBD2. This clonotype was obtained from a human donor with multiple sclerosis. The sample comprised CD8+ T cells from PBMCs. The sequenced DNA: TGTGCCAGCAGCGATAGCGGGGGCCTTAGGGAGACCCAGTACTTC. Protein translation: CASSDSGGLRETQYF.